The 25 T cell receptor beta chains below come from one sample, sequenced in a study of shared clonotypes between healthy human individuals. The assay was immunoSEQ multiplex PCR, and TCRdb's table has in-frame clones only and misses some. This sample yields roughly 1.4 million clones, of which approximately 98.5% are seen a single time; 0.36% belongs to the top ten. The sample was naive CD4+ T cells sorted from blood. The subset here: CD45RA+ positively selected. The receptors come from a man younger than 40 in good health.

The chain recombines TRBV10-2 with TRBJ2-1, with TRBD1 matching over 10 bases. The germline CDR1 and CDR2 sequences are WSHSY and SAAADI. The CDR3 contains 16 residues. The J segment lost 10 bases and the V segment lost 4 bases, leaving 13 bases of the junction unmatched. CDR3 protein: CASSASAGTGVAEQFF. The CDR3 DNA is TGCGCCAGCAGTGCTAGTGCCGGGACAGGGGTTGCCGAGCAGTTCTTC.

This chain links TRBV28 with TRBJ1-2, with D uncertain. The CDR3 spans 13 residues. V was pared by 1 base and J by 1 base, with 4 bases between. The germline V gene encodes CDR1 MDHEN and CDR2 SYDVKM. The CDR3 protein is CASSLLSNYGYTF. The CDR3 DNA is TGTGCCAGCAGTTTATTGAGTAACTATGGCTACACCTTC.

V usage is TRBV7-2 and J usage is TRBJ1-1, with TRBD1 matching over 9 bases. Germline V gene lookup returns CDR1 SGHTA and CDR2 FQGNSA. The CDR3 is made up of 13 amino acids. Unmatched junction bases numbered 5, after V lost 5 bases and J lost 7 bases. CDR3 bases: TGTGCCAGCAGCAGGACAGGGGTCTTTGAAGCTTTCTTT. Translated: CASSRTGVFEAFF.

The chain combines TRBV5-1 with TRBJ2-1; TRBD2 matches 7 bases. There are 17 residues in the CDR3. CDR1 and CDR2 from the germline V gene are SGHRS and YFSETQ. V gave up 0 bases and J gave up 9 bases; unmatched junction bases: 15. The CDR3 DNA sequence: TGCGCCAGCAGCTTGGTGGGCAGCGGGGCCATTTGGGGTGAGCAGTTCTTC. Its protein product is CASSLVGSGAIWGEQFF.

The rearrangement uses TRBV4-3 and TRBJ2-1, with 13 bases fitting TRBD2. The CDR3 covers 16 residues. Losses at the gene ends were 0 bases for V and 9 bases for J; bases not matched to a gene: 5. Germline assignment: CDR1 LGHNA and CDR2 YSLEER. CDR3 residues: CASSQDQLAGGIEQFF. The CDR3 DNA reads TGCGCCAGCAGCCAAGATCAACTAGCGGGAGGGATTGAGCAGTTCTTC.

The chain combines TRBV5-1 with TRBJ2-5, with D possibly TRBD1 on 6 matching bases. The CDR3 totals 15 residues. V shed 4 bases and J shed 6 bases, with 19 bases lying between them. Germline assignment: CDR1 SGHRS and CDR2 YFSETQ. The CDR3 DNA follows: TGCGCCAGCAGCGAACAGGGAAGTGAGAGGAAGACCCAGTACTTC. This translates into CASSEQGSERKTQYF.

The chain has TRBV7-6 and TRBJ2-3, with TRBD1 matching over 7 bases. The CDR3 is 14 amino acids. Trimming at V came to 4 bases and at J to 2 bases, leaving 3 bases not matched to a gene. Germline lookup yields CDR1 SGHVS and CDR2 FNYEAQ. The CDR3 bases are TGTGCCAGCAGCTCGGGACAGACCACAGATACGCAGTATTTT. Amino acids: CASSSGQTTDTQYF. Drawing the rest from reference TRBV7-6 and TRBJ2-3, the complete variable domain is GAGVSQSPRYKVTKRGQDVALRCDPISGHVSLYWYRQALGQGPEFLTYFNYEAQQDKSGLPNDRFSAERPEGSISTLTIQRTEQRDSAMYRCASSSGQTTDTQYFGPGTRLTVL.

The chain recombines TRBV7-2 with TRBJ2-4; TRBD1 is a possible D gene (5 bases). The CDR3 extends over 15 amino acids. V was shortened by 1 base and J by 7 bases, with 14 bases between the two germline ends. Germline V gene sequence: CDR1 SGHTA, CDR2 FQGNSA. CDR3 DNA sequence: TGTGCCAGCAGCTTAGGGCACTATGGGGCTAACATTCAGTACTTC. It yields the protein CASSLGHYGANIQYF.

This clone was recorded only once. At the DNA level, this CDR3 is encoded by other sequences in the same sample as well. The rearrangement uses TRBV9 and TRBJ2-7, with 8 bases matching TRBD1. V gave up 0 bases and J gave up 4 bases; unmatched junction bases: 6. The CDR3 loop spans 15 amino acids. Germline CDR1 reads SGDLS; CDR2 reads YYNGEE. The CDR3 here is CASSVAGTGGYEQYF. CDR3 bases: TGTGCCAGCAGCGTAGCAGGGACAGGAGGTTACGAGCAGTACTTC.

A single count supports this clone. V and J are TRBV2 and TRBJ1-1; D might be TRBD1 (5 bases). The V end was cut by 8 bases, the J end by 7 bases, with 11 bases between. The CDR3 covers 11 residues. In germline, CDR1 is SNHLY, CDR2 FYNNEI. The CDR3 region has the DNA TGTGCCAGCGGGGGAGGGGTTGAAGCTTTCTTT. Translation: CASGGGVEAFF.

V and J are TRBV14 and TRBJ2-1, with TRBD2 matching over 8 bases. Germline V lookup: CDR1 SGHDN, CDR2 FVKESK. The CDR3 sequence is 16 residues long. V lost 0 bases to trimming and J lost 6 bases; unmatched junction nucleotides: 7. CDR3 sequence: CASSQDLTSGFNEQFF. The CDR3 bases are TGTGCCAGCAGCCAAGATCTTACTAGCGGATTCAATGAGCAGTTCTTC.

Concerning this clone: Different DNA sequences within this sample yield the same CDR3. DNA of the CDR3: TGTGCCAGCAGCTTAGGGCCAATTTACGAGCAGTACTTC. It codes for CASSLGPIYEQYF. The chain couples TRBV28 to TRBJ2-7; no firm D call. V dropped 6 bases and J dropped 4 bases, with 13 bases sitting between them. The CDR3 loop spans 13 amino acids. The germline gives CDR1 MDHEN, CDR2 SYDVKM.

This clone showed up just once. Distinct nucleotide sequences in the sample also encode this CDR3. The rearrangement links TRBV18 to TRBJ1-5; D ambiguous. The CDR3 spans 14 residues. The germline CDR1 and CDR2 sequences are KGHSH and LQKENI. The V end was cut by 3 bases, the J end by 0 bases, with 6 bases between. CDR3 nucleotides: TGTGCCAGCTCACCGGGGTATAGCAATCAGCCCCAGCATTTT. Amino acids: CASSPGYSNQPQHF.

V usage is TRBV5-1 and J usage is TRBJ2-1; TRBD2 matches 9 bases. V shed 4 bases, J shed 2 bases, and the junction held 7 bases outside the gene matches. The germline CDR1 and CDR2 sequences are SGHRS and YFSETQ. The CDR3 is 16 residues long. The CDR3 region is CASSPMTSGTYNEQFF. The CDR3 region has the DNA TGCGCCAGCAGCCCAATGACTAGCGGAACCTACAATGAGCAGTTCTTC.

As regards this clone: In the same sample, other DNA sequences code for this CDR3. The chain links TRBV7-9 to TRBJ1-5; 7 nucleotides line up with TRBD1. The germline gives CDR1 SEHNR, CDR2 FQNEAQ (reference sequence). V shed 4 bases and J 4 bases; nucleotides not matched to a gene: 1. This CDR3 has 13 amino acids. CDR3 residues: CASSWTGNQPQHF. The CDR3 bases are TGTGCCAGCAGCTGGACAGGTAATCAGCCCCAGCATTTT.

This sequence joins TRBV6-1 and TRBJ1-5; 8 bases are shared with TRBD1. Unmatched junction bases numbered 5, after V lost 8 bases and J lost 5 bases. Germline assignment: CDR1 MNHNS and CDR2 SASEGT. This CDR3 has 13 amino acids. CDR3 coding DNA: TGTGCCAGCGGTGGACAGGGTGATCAGCCCCAGCATTTT. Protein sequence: CASGGQGDQPQHF.

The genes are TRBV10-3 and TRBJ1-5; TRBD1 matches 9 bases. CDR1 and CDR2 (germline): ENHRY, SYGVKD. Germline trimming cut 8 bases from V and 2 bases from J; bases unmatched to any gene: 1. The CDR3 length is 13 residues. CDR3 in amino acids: CAIWTGGNQPQHF. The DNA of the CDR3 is TGTGCCATCTGGACAGGGGGCAATCAGCCCCAGCATTTT.

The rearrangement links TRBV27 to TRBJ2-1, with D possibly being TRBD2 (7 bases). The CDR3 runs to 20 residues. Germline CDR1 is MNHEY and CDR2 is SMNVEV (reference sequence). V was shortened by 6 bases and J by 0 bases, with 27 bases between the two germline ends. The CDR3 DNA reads TGTGCCAGCAGCTACCGACGCGGGGGCTCCTACTCGAGCTCCTACAATGAGCAGTTCTTC. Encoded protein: CASSYRRGGSYSSSYNEQFF.

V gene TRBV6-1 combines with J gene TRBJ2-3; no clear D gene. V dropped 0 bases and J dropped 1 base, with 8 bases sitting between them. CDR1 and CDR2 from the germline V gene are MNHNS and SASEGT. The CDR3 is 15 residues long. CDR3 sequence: CASSEAGGGTDTQYF. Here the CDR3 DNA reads TGTGCCAGCAGTGAAGCGGGCGGAGGCACAGATACGCAGTATTTT.

CDR3 in amino acids: CASSQERSGTGRYEQYF. The CDR3 DNA reads TGTGCCAGCAGCCAAGAGCGTTCCGGGACAGGCCGTTACGAGCAGTACTTC. The rearrangement uses TRBV14 and TRBJ2-7, with 8 bases identical to TRBD1. Germline V lookup: CDR1 SGHDN, CDR2 FVKESK. The CDR3 has 17 amino acids. V shed 0 bases, J shed 4 bases, and the junction held 11 bases outside the gene matches.

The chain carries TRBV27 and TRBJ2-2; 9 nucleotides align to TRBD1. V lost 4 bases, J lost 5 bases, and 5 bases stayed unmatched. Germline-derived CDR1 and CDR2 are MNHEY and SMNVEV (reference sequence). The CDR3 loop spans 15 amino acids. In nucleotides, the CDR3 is TGTGCCAGCAGTTCGGGACAGGGTGTTACCGGGGAGCTGTTTTTT. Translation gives CASSSGQGVTGELFF.

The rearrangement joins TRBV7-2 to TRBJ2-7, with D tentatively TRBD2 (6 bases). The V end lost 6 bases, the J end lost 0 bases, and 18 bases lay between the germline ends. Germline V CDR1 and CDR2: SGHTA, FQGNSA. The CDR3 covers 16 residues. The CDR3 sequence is CASRLLGGRISYEQYF. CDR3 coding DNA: TGTGCCAGCAGACTATTGGGGGGACGAATCTCCTACGAGCAGTACTTC. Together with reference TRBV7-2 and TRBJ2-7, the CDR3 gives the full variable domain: GAGVSQSPSNKVTEKGKDVELRCDPISGHTALYWYRQSLGQGLEFLIYFQGNSAPDKSGLPSDRFSAERTGGSVSTLTIQRTQQEDSAVYLCASRLLGGRISYEQYFGPGTRLTVT.

For the CDR3, the DNA is TGTGCCAGCAGCGCAGCGGGAGGCCCCTACAATGAGCAGTTCTTC. Translated: CASSAAGGPYNEQFF. This chain links TRBV9 with TRBJ2-1; TRBD2 aligns across 9 bases. The V segment lost 3 bases and the J segment 2 bases; nucleotides outside the gene matches: 3. Germline loops: CDR1 SGDLS, CDR2 YYNGEE. This CDR3 region has 15 residues.

The DNA of the CDR3 is TGTGCCAGTCTCAGGGGGGGCACAGATACGCAGTATTTT. This gives the protein CASLRGGTDTQYF. The V call is TRBV7-9, the J call TRBJ2-3; possibly TRBD1 for D (7 bases). Trimming left V 9 bases short and J 1 base short, with 11 bases between. The CDR3 consists of 13 residues. Germline CDR1 is SEHNR and CDR2 is FQNEAQ (reference sequence).

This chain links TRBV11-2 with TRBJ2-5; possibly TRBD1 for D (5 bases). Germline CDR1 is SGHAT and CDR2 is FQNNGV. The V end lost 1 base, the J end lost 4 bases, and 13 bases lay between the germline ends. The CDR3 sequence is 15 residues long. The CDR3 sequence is CASSLVPGRRETQYF. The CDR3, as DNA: TGTGCCAGCAGCTTAGTCCCAGGGCGGCGAGAGACCCAGTACTTC.